The T cell receptor beta chain described here comes from a study of cytotoxic CD8 clonotypes in ibrutinib-treated CLL. Overall study context: Following a median about eleven months of treatment, with a range of 6 to 36, response samples were taken.

The V gene end was trimmed by 3 bases and the J gene end by 4 bases; junction bases not matched to a gene: 6. The germline gives CDR1 SEHNR, CDR2 FQNEAQ (reference sequence). The CDR3 runs 15 residues. Investigators sought sequencing depths of between 1 in 200,000 and 1 in 1 million T cells. The protocol was immunoSEQ multiplex PCR, while the TCRdb copy is restricted to in-frame clones and leaves out a portion. The profile shows over 65,000 clones, around 79% of them singletons. The V gene is TRBV7-9, the J gene TRBJ2-7; 10 bases are a match to TRBD2. Sequencing used PBMCs, obtained after 12 months of ibrutinib treatment. This clonotype was sampled from a human donor with chronic lymphocytic leukemia. Here the CDR3 DNA reads TGTGCCAGCAGCTTTACCCAGCGGGAGGGGTACGAGCAGTACTTC. Its translation: CASSFTQREGYEQYF.